This entry is about one TCR beta chain. These data originate in a study of blood T cell repertoires in COVID-19. CDR1 is MNHEY, CDR2 SMNVEV, per germline (reference sequence). CDR3 size: 16 residues. Trimming cost V 2 bases and J 4 bases; bases outside gene matches: 9. Sequenced by immunoSEQ multiplex PCR; TCRdb stores in-frame clones only, minus some. The repertoire holds 300,000 to 350,000 clones, with around 90% as singletons. The chain couples TRBV27 to TRBJ2-7, with TRBD1 identical over 9 bases. Sample: PBMCs or T cells enriched from blood (not recorded which). The receptor was derived from a woman between 18 and 29 years old with acute COVID-19. CDR3 coding DNA: TGTGCCAGCAGTTTAATAGAAGGACAGGGGATTTACGAGCAGTACTTC. Its protein product is CASSLIEGQGIYEQYF.